This T cell receptor beta chain was identified in a study of immune evolution from preneoplasia to lung adenocarcinoma (TCRdb year 2021). As for the study more broadly: HLA loss of heterozygosity was found in about 6.7% of AIS, under 16% of MIA and roughly 31% of ADC lesions, and in no AAH lesions. The study profiled immune contexture across lung adenocarcinoma precursors and invasive adenocarcinoma using immune gene expression, TCR sequencing and multiplex immunofluorescence. Sample size was determined by specimen availability and not by a prior power calculation. POLYSOLVER was used to infer class I HLA alleles from exome data, and LOHHLA was used to detect allele-specific HLA loss. The study reported that 100 to 120 samples were used for TCR sequencing. The overall cohort was made up of 53 patients with pulmonary nodules who had surgical resection. Resected precursor lesions (AAH, AIS, MIA) and invasive adenocarcinomas were each compared against paired morphologically normal lung tissue. TCR sequencing data came from 51 patients. The immune data were combined with whole exome sequencing and methylation data from the same cohort of nodules.

Results the study describes overall, beyond this receptor: Findings were based on association rather than direct causation; larger cohorts with long-term follow-up and longitudinal biopsies were deemed needed. Top T cell clone frequencies were highest in normal lung and appeared to decrease progressively from AAH through AIS, MIA and invasive adenocarcinoma. Clonality was highest in normal lung, while later-stage lesions appeared to show lower clonality but higher T cell density and diversity. All patients were from Japan and China, so applicability to Western populations was uncertain. KRAS-mutant nodules showed the highest T cell clonality compared with EGFR-mutant or double wild-type lesions.

TCR beta CDR3 regions were sequenced from DNA using the immunoSEQ hsTCRbeta Kit. The authors processed their data as follows. TCR sequencing data were analysed with the ImmunoSEQ Analyzer. T cell clonality was defined as 1 minus Pielou's evenness, as computed on productive rearrangements. To measure T cell diversity, the inverse Simpson index was applied to productive templates. T cell density was defined as TCR beta template counts normalized to usable DNA, with usable DNA estimated by amplification and sequencing of housekeeping genes. Two-sided Kruskal-Wallis tests were used to compare TCR metrics across histologic stages. In its TCRdb copy, this immuneACCESS table keeps in-frame sequences only and misses some clones. Where compared with another copy, unresolved V genes explain less than half of these, and the others have no known cause. The D gene and trimming were derived from the DNA, and the V and J assignments and clone size from that table. The table for this sample lists approximately 5,000 clones; about 70% of them were counted only once. Jointly, the top ten make up about 7.5% of the sample.

The CDR3, cysteine through phenylalanine, is 15 amino acids long. Left in the record is the CDR3 DNA by itself, 45 bases read in frame from the first base. V was cut back by 2 bases and J by 2 bases, leaving a gap of 12 bases between them. CDR1 and CDR2, looked up from the germline V gene, are LGHNA and YSLEER. Of note for this clone: Its target antigen remains unknown. No per-base quality is available; no much larger clone lies one base away.

Between the mid-2010s and the late 2010s, the patients underwent resection in either Japan or China. Two lung cancer pathologists independently reviewed H&E slides to confirm the histologic diagnosis of every case. Macro-dissection after pathologic assessment enriched premalignant or tumor cells for nucleic acid extraction. The AllPrep DNA/RNA FFPE Kit was used to isolate DNA from FFPE tissue. This clonotype was sampled from a person between 60 and 79 years old with lung adenocarcinoma. The sample comprised FFPE lung adenocarcinoma in situ tissue. What the cell subset or site label conveys for this sample: preinvasive adenocarcinoma in situ (AIS). The chain is made from TRBV4-3 and TRBJ1-1; TRBD1 is possibly the D segment (5 matching bases). CDR3 protein: CASSQSRQLNTEAFF. The base sequence is TGCGCCAGCAGCCAATCTAGACAGTTAAACACTGAAGCTTTCTTT.